What follows are 16 T cell receptor beta chains derived from one specimen sequenced in a study of identical twins. Via MiXCR, TCRdb re-called the 5' RACE reads, giving one row per CDR3 protein. The sample lists about 700,000 distinct CDR3 sequences; approximately 6% were seen once. The sequenced material came from naive T cells sorted from blood. All receptors come from a young man in good health.

This clonotype was found many times. This sequence joins TRBV6-1 and TRBJ2-2, with D maybe TRBD2 (6 bases). CDR1 and CDR2 from the germline V gene are MNHNS and SASEGT. V was cut by 6 bases and J by 5 bases, with 13 bases left in between. The CDR3 is made up of 14 amino acids. CDR3 sequence: CASSRGRGTGELFF. CDR3 DNA sequence: TGTGCCAGCAGCCGAGGACGGGGGACCGGGGAGCTGTTTTTT.

This clonotype was counted many times. The genes are TRBV4-2 and TRBJ2-7, with 7 bases matching TRBD1. CDR3 length: 15 amino acids. In germline, CDR1 is LGHNA, CDR2 YNFKEQ. Trimming at V came to 2 bases and at J to 4 bases, leaving 8 bases not matched to a gene. The CDR3 region is CASSQPTDRLYEQYF. As DNA, the CDR3 is TGTGCCAGCAGCCAACCAACGGACAGGCTTTACGAGCAGTACTTC.

In its sample, this clonotype was seen many times. The chain carries TRBV7-9 and TRBJ1-1, with D unclear. The CDR3 sequence is 13 residues long. CDR1 and CDR2 (germline): SEHNR, FQNEAQ (reference sequence). The V end was cut by 6 bases, the J end by 1 base, with 9 bases between. The CDR3 region has the DNA TGTGCCAGCAGGTCCGGATCGAACACTGAAGCTTTCTTT. Its translation is CASRSGSNTEAFF.

This chain uses TRBV14 with TRBJ2-1; 7 nucleotides line up with TRBD2. The CDR3 length is 16 residues. With 6 bases clipped from V and 5 bases from J, the junction kept 13 bases outside the gene matches. Germline CDR1 is SGHDN and CDR2 is FVKESK. For the CDR3, the DNA is TGTGCCAGCAGGCATTTTTACGGGAGGTTCAACAATGAGCAGTTCTTC. Translation gives CASRHFYGRFNNEQFF.

This clonotype was counted between two and nine times. V and J are TRBV6-2 or TRBV6-3 and TRBJ2-7, with 7 nucleotides matching TRBD1. The V segment lost 6 bases and the J segment 0 bases; nucleotides outside the gene matches: 5. The CDR3 totals 14 residues. Germline V CDR1 and CDR2: MNHEY, SVGEGT. In DNA, the CDR3 is TGTGCCAGCAGAGGGACAGAGGCCTCCTACGAGCAGTACTTC. Its translation: CASRGTEASYEQYF.

The table lists this clonotype with many counts. The chain couples TRBV5-5 to TRBJ2-5; D is uncertain. Trimming shortened V by 4 bases and J by 0 bases, and 13 bases separated the two germline ends. CDR1 SGHKS and CDR2 YYEKEE come from the germline V gene (reference sequence). This CDR3 is 15 amino acids long. Here the CDR3 reads CASSTSGSYQETQYF. The CDR3 DNA follows: TGTGCCAGCAGCACGTCGGGCTCGTACCAAGAGACCCAGTACTTC.

This chain uses TRBV9 with TRBJ1-6; unclear D gene. Looked up from germline, CDR1 is SGDLS and CDR2 is YYNGEE. Trimming pared 0 bases from V and 7 bases from J, leaving 11 bases between. This CDR3 comprises 15 residues. The CDR3 region is CASSVGQIENSPLHF. The DNA of the CDR3 is TGTGCCAGCAGCGTAGGGCAGATAGAAAATTCACCCCTCCACTTT.

This clonotype appeared many times. V and J are TRBV7-9 and TRBJ2-1; weak D call: TRBD1 (5 bases). This CDR3 spans 15 amino acids. Trimming removed 5 bases from V and 8 bases from J, with 19 bases in between. From germline, CDR1 is SEHNR and CDR2 FQNEAQ (reference sequence). The CDR3 region is CASSLVRTSKDEQFF. The CDR3 DNA reads as TGTGCCAGCAGCCTCGTAAGGACATCCAAGGATGAGCAGTTCTTC.

This clonotype was seen ten or more times. The rearrangement joins TRBV20-1 to TRBJ2-4; 7 nucleotides match TRBD1. This CDR3 contains 13 residues. The germline V gene has CDR1 DFQATT and CDR2 SNEGSKA (reference sequence). The V gene end was trimmed by 6 bases and the J gene end by 4 bases; junction bases not matched to a gene: 6. CDR3 protein: CSAPRQGKNIQYF. As DNA, the CDR3 is TGCAGTGCGCCGAGACAGGGTAAAAACATTCAGTACTTC.

To note about this clonotype: This may be a read error, as it is one base from a much larger clone. The chain is built from TRBV20-1 and TRBJ2-7; D gene ambiguous. V was shortened by 0 bases and J by 2 bases, with 8 bases between the two germline ends. CDR1 and CDR2 from the germline V gene are DFQATT and SNEGSKA (reference sequence). The CDR3 contains 13 residues. The CDR3 reads CSARDSRTYEQYF. In nucleotides, the CDR3 is TGCAGTGCTAGAGATAGCAGGACCTACGAGCAGTACTTC.

This clonotype was observed a few times. V and J are TRBV6-5 and TRBJ2-7, with 7 bases identical to TRBD1. The CDR3 covers 14 residues. The germline V gene has CDR1 MNHEY and CDR2 SVGAGI. V lost 0 bases, J lost 3 bases, and 2 bases stayed unmatched. The CDR3 DNA sequence: TGTGCCAGCAGTTACTCAGCAGGGGGCTACGAGCAGTACGTC. Translation gives CASSYSAGGYEQYV.

This clonotype was detected ten times or more. The V and J genes are TRBV12-3 or TRBV12-4 and TRBJ2-3, with TRBD2 identical over 7 bases. The CDR3 length is 17 residues. The ends lost 6 bases at V and 3 bases at J; junction bases unmatched: 15. Written as DNA, the CDR3 is TGTGCCAGCAGCCTAGGGAGGGCTAGCGGTCGAACAGATACGCAGTATTTT. It codes for CASSLGRASGRTDTQYF.

The chain employs TRBV4-2 and TRBJ2-1, with 15 bases fitting TRBD2. The CDR3 sequence is 16 residues long. The germline gives CDR1 LGHNA, CDR2 YNFKEQ. V was clipped by 2 bases and J by 7 bases; unmatched bases: 3. In DNA form, the CDR3 reads TGTGCCAGCAGCCAAACCGGGACTAGCGGGAGGAATGAGCAGTTCTTC. This gives the protein CASSQTGTSGRNEQFF.

Note on this clonotype: The junction and the germline gene differ at one end; a read error may be behind it. The V and J genes are TRBV24-1 and TRBJ2-3; TRBD2 is a possible D gene (5 bases). The germline V gene has CDR1 KGHDR and CDR2 SFDVKD. This CDR3 contains 15 residues. The DNA for the CDR3 is TGTGCCGCCAGTGATTTCCCCCGAGGGACAGATACGCAGTATTTT. Translation: CAASDFPRGTDTQYF.

This chain links TRBV29-1 with TRBJ2-1; no definite D call. The V end lost 1 base, the J end lost 7 bases, and 11 bases lay between the germline ends. The CDR3 has 13 amino acids. CDR1 and CDR2 from the germline V gene are SQVTM and ANQGSEA. The CDR3 here is CSVEVPTINEQFF. The CDR3, as DNA: TGCAGCGTTGAAGTCCCCACAATAAATGAGCAGTTCTTC.

This clonotype was recorded many times. The chain links TRBV7-2 to TRBJ1-6; 7 bases align to TRBD1. CDR1 is SGHTA and CDR2 is FQGNSA in the germline V gene. This CDR3 region has 13 residues. V shed 5 bases, J shed 9 bases, and the junction held 4 bases outside the gene matches. CDR3 residues: CASSPDRVSPLHF. CDR3 DNA: TGTGCCAGCAGCCCTGACAGGGTTTCACCCCTCCACTTT.